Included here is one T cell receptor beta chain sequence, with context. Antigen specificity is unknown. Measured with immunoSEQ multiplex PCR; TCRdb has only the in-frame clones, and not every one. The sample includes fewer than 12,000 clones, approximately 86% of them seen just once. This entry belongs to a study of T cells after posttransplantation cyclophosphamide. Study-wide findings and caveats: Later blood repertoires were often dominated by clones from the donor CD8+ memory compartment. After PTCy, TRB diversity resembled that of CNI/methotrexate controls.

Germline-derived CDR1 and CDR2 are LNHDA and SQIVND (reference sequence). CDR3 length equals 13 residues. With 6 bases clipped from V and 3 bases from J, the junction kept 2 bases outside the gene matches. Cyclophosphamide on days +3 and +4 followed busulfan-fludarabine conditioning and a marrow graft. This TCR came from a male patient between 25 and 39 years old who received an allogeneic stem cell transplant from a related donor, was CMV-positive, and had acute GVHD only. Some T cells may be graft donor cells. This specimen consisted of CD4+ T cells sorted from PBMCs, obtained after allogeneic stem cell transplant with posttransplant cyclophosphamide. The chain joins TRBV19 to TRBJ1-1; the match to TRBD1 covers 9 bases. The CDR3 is CASRRQGDTEAFF. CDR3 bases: TGTGCCAGTAGGCGACAGGGGGACACTGAAGCTTTCTTT.